This is a list of T cell receptor beta chains from one sample in a study of monozygotic twins with inflammatory bowel disease. Following a re-call of the 5' RACE reads, TCRdb has one entry per CDR3 protein and lacks DNA. This repertoire includes 330,000 or so distinct CDR3 sequences. Sequenced material: blood. The receptors here all came from a human donor with ulcerative colitis or Crohn's disease, or a healthy co-twin of an affected twin (not recorded which). CDR3s include the opening cysteine and the closing phenylalanine or tryptophan.

cdr3_aa: CASSFSGVQGDEQFF
j_call: TRBJ2-1
v_call: TRBV7-3

cdr3_aa: CASSQGTGEQFF
j_call: TRBJ2-1
v_call: TRBV6-5

cdr3_aa: CASSPGTRQGDYEQYF
j_call: TRBJ2-7
v_call: TRBV4-1

cdr3_aa: CASSLDVSVYEQYF
j_call: TRBJ2-7
v_call: TRBV7-2

cdr3_aa: CASSQDRQHHNEQFF
j_call: TRBJ2-1
v_call: TRBV4-3

cdr3_aa: CASSPAGIAAHEQYF
j_call: TRBJ2-7
v_call: TRBV18

cdr3_aa: CASSPPFQGLVIHNEQFF
j_call: TRBJ2-1
v_call: TRBV28

cdr3_aa: CATSGGEERGRPYEQYF
j_call: TRBJ2-7
v_call: TRBV15

cdr3_aa: CASVRTNYGYTF
j_call: TRBJ1-2
v_call: TRBV28

cdr3_aa: CASRTGGIGYGYTF
j_call: TRBJ1-2
v_call: TRBV27

cdr3_aa: CAISQGQTNNSPLHF
j_call: TRBJ1-6
v_call: TRBV10-3

cdr3_aa: CASSTLTSADTQYF
j_call: TRBJ2-3
v_call: TRBV7-2

cdr3_aa: CSATGSGETQYF
j_call: TRBJ2-5
v_call: TRBV20-1

cdr3_aa: CASSQSGRRDTQYF
j_call: TRBJ2-3
v_call: TRBV14

cdr3_aa: CASSQAAGLVLFF
j_call: TRBJ2-1
v_call: TRBV4-3

cdr3_aa: CATSRGGQGTEAFF
j_call: TRBJ1-1
v_call: TRBV15

cdr3_aa: CASSRQGPIPGELFF
j_call: TRBJ2-2
v_call: TRBV19

cdr3_aa: CSARGDRGLMETQYF
j_call: TRBJ2-5
v_call: TRBV20-1

cdr3_aa: CSVGGADPGAQYF
j_call: TRBJ2-7
v_call: TRBV29-1